This TCR beta chain stems from a study of T cell responses to AZD1222 COVID-19 vaccine. Overall study context: Some second doses came at about 4 weeks and others at about 12 weeks; these were pooled. Overall study findings and caveats: CD4 TCRs covered the whole spike, strongest at regions 160-218 and 743-854. Only a handful of people who got AZD1222 tested seropositive at baseline. A rise in Spike-specific TCR breadth and depth followed two AZD1222 doses.

As regards this clone: As yet, its antigen is unknown.

The V gene's germline CDR1 is MNHEY and CDR2 SVGAGI. The CDR3 totals 13 residues. The junction had 2 bases not matched to a gene; V was cut back by 1 base and J by 9 bases. TCRdb's table, derived via immunoSEQ multiplex PCR, lists solely in-frame clones and lacks some. There are 80,000 to 100,000 clones in the sample; about 92% occur only once, and roughly 12% lies in the top ten. The clonotype was recovered from an adult in good health. This sample comprised peripheral blood, obtained on day 0 of AZD1222 vaccination. The chain employs TRBV6-5 and TRBJ1-5, with 8 bases aligning to TRBD1. Here the CDR3 reads CASSYFDRGPQHF. Here the CDR3 DNA reads TGTGCCAGCAGTTACTTTGACAGGGGGCCCCAGCATTTT.